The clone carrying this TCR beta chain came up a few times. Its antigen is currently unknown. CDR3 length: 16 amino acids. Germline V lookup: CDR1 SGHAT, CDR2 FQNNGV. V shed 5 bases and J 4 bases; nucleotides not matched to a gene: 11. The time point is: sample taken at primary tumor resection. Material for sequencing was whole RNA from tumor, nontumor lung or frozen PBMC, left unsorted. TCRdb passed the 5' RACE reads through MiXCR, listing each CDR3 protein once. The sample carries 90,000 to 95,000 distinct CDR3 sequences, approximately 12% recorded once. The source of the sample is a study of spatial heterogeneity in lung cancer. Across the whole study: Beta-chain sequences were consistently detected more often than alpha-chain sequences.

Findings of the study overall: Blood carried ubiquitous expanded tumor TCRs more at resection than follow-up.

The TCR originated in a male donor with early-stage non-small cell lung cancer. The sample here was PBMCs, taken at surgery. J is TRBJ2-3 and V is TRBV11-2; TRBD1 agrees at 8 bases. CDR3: CASSPSRTGKADTQYF. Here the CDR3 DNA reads TGTGCCAGCAGCCCATCCCGGACAGGGAAGGCAGATACGCAGTATTTT.